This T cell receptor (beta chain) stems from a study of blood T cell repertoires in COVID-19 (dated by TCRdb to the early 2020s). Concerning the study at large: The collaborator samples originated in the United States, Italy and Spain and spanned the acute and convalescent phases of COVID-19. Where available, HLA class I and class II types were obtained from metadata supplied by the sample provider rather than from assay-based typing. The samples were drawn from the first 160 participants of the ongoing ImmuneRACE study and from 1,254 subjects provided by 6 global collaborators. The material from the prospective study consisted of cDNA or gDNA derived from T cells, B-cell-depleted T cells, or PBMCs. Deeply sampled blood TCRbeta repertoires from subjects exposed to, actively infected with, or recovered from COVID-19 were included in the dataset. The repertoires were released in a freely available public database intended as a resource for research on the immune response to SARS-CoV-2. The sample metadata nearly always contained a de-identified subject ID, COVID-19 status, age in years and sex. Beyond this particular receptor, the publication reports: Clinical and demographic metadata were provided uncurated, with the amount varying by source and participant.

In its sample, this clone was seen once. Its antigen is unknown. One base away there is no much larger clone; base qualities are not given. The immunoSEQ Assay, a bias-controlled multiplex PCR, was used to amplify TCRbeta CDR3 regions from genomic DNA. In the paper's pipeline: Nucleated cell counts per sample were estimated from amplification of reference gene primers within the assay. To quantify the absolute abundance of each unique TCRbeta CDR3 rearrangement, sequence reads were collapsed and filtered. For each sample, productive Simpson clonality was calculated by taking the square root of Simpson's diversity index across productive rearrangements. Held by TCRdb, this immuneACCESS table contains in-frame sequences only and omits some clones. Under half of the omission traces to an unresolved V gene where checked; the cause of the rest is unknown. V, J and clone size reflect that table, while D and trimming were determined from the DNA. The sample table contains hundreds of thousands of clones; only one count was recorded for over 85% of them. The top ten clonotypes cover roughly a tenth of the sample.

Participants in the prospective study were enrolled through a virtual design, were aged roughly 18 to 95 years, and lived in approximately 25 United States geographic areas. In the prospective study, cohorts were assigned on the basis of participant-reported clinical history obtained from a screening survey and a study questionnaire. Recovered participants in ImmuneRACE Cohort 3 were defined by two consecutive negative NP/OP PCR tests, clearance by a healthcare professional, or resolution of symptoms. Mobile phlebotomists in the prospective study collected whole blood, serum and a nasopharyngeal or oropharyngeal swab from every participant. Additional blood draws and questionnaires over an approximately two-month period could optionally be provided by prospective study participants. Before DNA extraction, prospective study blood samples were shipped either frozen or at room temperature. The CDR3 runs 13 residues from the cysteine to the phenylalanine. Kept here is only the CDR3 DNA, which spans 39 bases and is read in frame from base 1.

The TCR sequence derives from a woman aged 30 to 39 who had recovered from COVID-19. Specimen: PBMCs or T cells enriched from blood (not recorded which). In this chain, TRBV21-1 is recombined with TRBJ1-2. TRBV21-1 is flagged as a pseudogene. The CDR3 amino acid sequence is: CASSKSGNYGYTF. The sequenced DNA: TGTGCCAGCAGCAAATCGGGGAACTATGGCTACACCTTC.